Judged by abundance, the clone carrying this TCR beta chain is medium-sized. V lost 7 bases to trimming and J lost 4 bases, with 13 bases between them. This CDR3 comprises 12 residues. The germline V gene has CDR1 SQVTM and CDR2 ANQGSEA. The table came from immunoSEQ multiplex PCR; TCRdb's copy has only in-frame clones and leaves some out. The sample has around 8,800 clones, 27% seen once; the top ten hold more than 4%. This sample stems from a study of graft-versus-host responses after intestinal transplantation. Plating combined 200,000 CFSE-labeled responder cells with 200,000 irradiated, violet-dye-labeled stimulator cells.

The sample here was alloreactive CD8+ T cells from a mixed lymphocyte reaction culture, taken before transplantation. Subset noted: CFSE-low proliferating T cells sorted from roughly six-day pre-transplant mixed lymphocyte reaction (GvH or HvG direction). The source of this sequence is a human patient who was an organ donor for intestinal transplantation. This chain uses TRBV29-1 with TRBJ1-2; D remains unclear. The CDR3 DNA sequence: TGCAGCGCCTACCAGCTCCTCTATGGCTACACCTTC. Protein: CSAYQLLYGYTF. Using reference TRBV29-1 and TRBJ1-2 for the parts outside the CDR3, the full variable domain is SAVISQKPSRDICQRGTSLTIQCQVDSQVTMMFWYRQQPGQSLTLIATANQGSEATYESGFVIDKFPISRPNLTFSTLTVSNMSPEDSSIYLCSAYQLLYGYTFGSGTRLTVV.